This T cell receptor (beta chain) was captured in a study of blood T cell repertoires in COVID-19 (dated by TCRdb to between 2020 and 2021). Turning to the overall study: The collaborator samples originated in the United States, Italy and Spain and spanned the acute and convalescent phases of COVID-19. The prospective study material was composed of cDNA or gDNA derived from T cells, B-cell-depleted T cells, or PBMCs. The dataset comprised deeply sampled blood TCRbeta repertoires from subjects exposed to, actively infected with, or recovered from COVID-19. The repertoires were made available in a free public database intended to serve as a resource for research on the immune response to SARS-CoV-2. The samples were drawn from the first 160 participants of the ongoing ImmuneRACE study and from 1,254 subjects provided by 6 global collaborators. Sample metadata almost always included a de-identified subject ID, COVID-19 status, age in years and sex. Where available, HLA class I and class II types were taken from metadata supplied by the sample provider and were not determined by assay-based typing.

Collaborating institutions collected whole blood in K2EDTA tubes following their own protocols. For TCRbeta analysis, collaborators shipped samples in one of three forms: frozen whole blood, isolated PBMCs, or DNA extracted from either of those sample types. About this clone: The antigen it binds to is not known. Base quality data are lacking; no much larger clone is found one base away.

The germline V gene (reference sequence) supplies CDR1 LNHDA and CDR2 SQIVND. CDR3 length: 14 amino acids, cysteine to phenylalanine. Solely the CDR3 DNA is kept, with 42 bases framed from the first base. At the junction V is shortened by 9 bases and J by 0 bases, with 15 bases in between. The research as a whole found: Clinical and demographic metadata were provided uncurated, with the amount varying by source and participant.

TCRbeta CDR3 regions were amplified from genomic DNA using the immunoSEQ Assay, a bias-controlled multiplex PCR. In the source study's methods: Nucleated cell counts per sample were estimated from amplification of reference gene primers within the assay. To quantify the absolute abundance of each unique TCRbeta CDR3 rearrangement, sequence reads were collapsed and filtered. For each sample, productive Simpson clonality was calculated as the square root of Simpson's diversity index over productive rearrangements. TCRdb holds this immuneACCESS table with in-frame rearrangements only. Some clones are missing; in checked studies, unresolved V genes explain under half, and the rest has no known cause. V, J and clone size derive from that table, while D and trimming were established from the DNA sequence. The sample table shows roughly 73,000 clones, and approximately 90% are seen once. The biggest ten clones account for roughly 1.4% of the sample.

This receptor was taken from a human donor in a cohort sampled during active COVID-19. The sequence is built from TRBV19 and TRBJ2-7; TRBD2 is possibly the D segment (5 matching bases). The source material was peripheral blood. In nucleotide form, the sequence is TGTGCCAGCAGGCGAGCGGCAAGCTCCTACGAGCAGTACTTC. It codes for CASRRAASSYEQYF. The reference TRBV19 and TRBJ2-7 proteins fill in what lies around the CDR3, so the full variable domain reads DGGITQSPKYLFRKEGQNVTLSCEQNLNHDAMYWYRQDPGQGLRLIYYSQIVNDFQKGDIAEGYSVSREKKESFPLTVTSAQKNPTAFYLCASRRAASSYEQYFGPGTRLTVT.